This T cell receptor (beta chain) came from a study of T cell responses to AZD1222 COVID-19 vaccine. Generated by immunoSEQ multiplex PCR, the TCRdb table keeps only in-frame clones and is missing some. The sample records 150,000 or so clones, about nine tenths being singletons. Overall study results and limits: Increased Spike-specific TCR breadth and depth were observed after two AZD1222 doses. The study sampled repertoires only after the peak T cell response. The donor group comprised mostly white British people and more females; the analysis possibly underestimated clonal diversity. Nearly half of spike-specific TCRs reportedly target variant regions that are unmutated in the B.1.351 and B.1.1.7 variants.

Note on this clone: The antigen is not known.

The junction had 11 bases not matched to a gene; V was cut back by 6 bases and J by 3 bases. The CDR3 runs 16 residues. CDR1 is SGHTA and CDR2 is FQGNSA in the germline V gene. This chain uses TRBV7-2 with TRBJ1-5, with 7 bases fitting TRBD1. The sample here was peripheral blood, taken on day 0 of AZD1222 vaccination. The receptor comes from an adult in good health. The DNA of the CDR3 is TGTGCCAGCAGTCATTCTACAGGGGACTCCAATCAGCCCCAGCATTTT. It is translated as CASSHSTGDSNQPQHF.